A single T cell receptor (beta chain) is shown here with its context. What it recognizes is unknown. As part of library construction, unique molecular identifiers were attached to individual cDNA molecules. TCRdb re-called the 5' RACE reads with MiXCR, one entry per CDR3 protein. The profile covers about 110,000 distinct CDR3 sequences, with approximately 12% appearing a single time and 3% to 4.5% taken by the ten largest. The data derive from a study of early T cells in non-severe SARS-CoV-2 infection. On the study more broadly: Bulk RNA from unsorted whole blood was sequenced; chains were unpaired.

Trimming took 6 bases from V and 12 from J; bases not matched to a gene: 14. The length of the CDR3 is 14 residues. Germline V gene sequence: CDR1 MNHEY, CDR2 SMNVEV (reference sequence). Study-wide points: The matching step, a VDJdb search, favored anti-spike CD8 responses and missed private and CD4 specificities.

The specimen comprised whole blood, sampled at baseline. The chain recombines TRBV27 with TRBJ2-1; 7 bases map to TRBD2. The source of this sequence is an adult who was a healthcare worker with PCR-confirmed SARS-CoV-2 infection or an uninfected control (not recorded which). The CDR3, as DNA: TGTGCCAGCAGAGCGGGGCTAGCGGCAGGGTTGCAGTTCTTC. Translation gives CASRAGLAAGLQFF.